These 10 T cell receptor beta chains share one sample of origin, sequenced in a study of blood T cell repertoires in COVID-19. The assay was immunoSEQ multiplex PCR, and TCRdb's table has in-frame clones only and misses some. The sample shows hundreds of thousands of clones, around 87% of them seen only once. The sequenced sample consisted of PBMCs or T cells enriched from blood (not recorded which). These receptors all come from a man aged 40-49 years in a cohort exposed to, infected with or recovered from COVID-19 (not recorded which).

The chain combines TRBV11-2 with TRBJ2-7; tentatively, D is TRBD1 (5 bases). Germline assignment: CDR1 SGHAT and CDR2 FQNNGV. The CDR3 loop spans 13 amino acids. Trimming left V 6 bases short and J 2 bases short, with 11 bases between. The CDR3 sequence: CASRFRVTYEQYF. CDR3 nucleotide sequence: TGTGCCAGCAGATTCAGGGTTACCTACGAGCAGTACTTC.

V and J are TRBV6-1 and TRBJ2-7, with 10 bases identical to TRBD2. Trimming took 0 bases from V and 0 from J; bases not matched to a gene: 11. CDR1 is MNHNS and CDR2 is SASEGT in the germline V gene. This CDR3 has 19 amino acids. CDR3 in amino acids: CASSEAGLLAGWSSYEQYF. The CDR3 region has the DNA TGTGCCAGCAGTGAAGCGGGTTTACTAGCGGGATGGAGCTCCTACGAGCAGTACTTC.

This chain uses TRBV25-1 with TRBJ2-3; the match to TRBD1 covers 8 bases. V lost 3 bases and J lost 4; bases outside the gene matches: 6. CDR3 length: 15 amino acids. Germline CDR1 MGHDK, CDR2 SYGVNS. The CDR3 region has the DNA TGTGCCAGCAGTGATCTGCGGACAGGGCCAGATACGCAGTATTTT. This encodes CASSDLRTGPDTQYF.

The CDR3 loop reads CASSEPGQGFYGYTF. The CDR3 DNA is TGCGCCAGCAGTGAGCCGGGACAGGGATTCTATGGCTACACCTTC. V and J are TRBV10-1 and TRBJ1-2; TRBD1 aligns across 9 bases. The CDR3 runs to 15 residues. J was trimmed by 4 bases and V by 2 bases; bases with no gene match: 5. Germline CDR1 and CDR2: WNHNN and SYGVQD (reference sequence).

Details on this clone: Other nucleotide sequences from this sample produce the same CDR3. This chain joins TRBV6-5 and TRBJ2-5; 8 positions match TRBD2. Germline lookup yields CDR1 MNHEY and CDR2 SVGAGI. Trimming removed 5 bases from V and 4 bases from J; junction bases left unmatched: 3. This CDR3 is 13 amino acids long. This CDR3 reads CASSRTSRETQYF. Here the CDR3 DNA reads TGTGCCAGCAGTCGGACTAGCCGAGAGACCCAGTACTTC.

The chain carries TRBV5-4 and TRBJ1-2; 7 bases fit TRBD1. This CDR3 has 14 amino acids. CDR1 and CDR2 from the germline V gene are SGHNT and YYREEE (reference sequence). V dropped 1 base and J dropped 2; count of bases not matched to a gene: 2. DNA of the CDR3: TGTGCCAGCAGCTTGACGGGACAGAACTATGGCTACACCTTC. Protein product: CASSLTGQNYGYTF.

The V and J genes are TRBV25-1 and TRBJ2-2; maybe TRBD2 (7 bases). Germline V lookup: CDR1 MGHDK, CDR2 SYGVNS. V was cut by 4 bases and J by 5 bases, with 20 bases left in between. This CDR3 is 17 amino acids long. CDR3 amino acids: CASSARMGRGGTGELFF. The CDR3, as DNA: TGTGCCAGCAGTGCCCGGATGGGCAGGGGAGGGACCGGGGAGCTGTTTTTT.

This sequence joins TRBV7-3 and TRBJ2-1; D might be TRBD2 (6 bases). Germline V gene lookup returns CDR1 SGHTA and CDR2 FQGTGA. The CDR3 runs to 14 residues. Trimming left V 6 bases short and J 4 bases short, with 13 bases between. The CDR3 coding sequence is TGTGCCAGCAGTCTGGAGGGGAATTACAATGAGCAGTTCTTC. Protein product: CASSLEGNYNEQFF.

DNA of the CDR3: TGCAGCGTTGAAAGATTTGTTCTTGAGGGAGGGCTGAACAATGAGCAGTTCTTC. Translating it yields CSVERFVLEGGLNNEQFF. The V gene is TRBV29-1, the J gene TRBJ2-1; 7 positions agree with TRBD2. Germline CDR1 reads SQVTM; CDR2 reads ANQGSEA. CDR3 length: 18 residues. Trimming cost V 2 bases and J 5 bases; bases outside gene matches: 18.

A single count supports this clone. The gene calls are TRBV5-5 and TRBJ1-2; 8 nucleotides align to TRBD1. Germline lookup yields CDR1 SGHKS and CDR2 YYEKEE (reference sequence). The junction had 9 bases not matched to a gene; V was cut back by 4 bases and J by 7 bases. This CDR3 has 14 residues. CDR3 in amino acids: CASSLGDRKGGYTF. DNA of the CDR3: TGTGCCAGCAGCCTTGGGGACAGGAAGGGTGGCTACACCTTC.